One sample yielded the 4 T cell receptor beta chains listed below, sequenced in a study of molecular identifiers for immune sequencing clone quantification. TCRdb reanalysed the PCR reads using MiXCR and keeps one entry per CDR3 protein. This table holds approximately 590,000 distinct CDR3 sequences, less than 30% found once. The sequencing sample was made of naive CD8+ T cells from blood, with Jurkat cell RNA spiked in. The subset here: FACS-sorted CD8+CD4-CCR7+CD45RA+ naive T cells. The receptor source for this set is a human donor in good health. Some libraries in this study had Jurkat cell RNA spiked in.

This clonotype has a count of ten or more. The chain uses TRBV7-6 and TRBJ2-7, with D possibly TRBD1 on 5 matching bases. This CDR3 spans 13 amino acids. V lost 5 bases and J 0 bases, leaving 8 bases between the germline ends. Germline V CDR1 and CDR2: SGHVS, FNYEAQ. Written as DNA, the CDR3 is TGTGCCAGCAGCCCAGGGTACTCCTACGAGCAGTACTTC. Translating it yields CASSPGYSYEQYF.

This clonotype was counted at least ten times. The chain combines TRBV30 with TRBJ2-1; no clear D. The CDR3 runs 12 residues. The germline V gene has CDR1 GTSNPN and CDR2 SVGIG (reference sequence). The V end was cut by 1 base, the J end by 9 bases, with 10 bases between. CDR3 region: CAWSDRSGEQFF. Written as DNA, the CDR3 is TGTGCCTGGAGTGACCGCTCGGGTGAGCAGTTCTTC.

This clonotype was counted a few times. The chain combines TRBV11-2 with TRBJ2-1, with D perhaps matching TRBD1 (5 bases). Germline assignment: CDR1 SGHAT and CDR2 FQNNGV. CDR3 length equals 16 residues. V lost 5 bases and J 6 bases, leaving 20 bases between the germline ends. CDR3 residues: CASSPFPDSLPNEQFF. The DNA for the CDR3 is TGTGCCAGCAGCCCCTTCCCCGACAGCCTCCCCAATGAGCAGTTCTTC. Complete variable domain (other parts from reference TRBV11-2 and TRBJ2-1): EAGVAQSPRYKIIEKRQSVAFWCNPISGHATLYWYQQILGQGPKLLIQFQNNGVVDDSQLPKDRFSAERLKGVDSTLKIQPAKLEDSAVYLCASSPFPDSLPNEQFFGPGTRLTVL.

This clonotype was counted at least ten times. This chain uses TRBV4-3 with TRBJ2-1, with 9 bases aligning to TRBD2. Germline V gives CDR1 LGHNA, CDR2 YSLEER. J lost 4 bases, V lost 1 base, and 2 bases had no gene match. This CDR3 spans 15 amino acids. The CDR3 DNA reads TGCGCCAGCAGCCAAGCGGCGGGGGGGTACAATGAGCAGTTCTTC. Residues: CASSQAAGGYNEQFF.